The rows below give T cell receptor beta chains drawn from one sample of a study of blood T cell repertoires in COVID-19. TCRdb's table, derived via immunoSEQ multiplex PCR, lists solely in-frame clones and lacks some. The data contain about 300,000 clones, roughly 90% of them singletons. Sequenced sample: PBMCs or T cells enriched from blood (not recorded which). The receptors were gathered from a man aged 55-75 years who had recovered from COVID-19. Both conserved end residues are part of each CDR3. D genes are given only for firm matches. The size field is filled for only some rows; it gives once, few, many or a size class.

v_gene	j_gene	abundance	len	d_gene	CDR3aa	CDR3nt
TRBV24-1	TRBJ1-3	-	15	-	CATSDSRGSGNTIYF	TGTGCCACCAGTGATTCTAGGGGTTCTGGAAACACCATATATTTT
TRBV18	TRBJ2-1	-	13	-	CASSTRQGNEQFF	TGTGCCAGCTCAACACGTCAGGGCAATGAGCAGTTCTTC
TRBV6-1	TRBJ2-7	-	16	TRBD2	CASSESVAGGVYEQYF	TGTGCCAGCAGTGAATCCGTAGCGGGCGGGGTTTACGAGCAGTACTTC
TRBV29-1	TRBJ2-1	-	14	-	CSVQGGGVYNEQFF	TGCAGCGTCCAAGGGGGGGGCGTCTACAATGAGCAGTTCTTC
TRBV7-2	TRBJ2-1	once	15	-	CASREQGRGFYEQFF	TGTGCCAGCAGGGAACAGGGTAGGGGATTCTATGAGCAGTTCTTC
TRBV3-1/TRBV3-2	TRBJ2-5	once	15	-	CASSQSSGWVETQYF	TGTGCCAGCAGCCAAAGCAGCGGGTGGGTGGAGACCCAGTACTTC
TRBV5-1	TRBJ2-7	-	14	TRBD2	CASSLRTSADEQYF	TGCGCCAGCAGCTTGAGAACTAGCGCGGACGAGCAGTACTTC
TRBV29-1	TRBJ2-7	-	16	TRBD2	CSVQSIAGGPHYEQYF	TGCAGCGTGCAATCAATAGCGGGAGGGCCCCATTACGAGCAGTACTTC
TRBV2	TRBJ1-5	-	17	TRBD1	CASSERGTGVSNQPQHF	TGTGCCAGCAGTGAAAGAGGGACAGGGGTGTCCAATCAGCCCCAGCATTTT
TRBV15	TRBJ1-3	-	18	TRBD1	CATSRGGTGWITGNTIYF	TGTGCCACCAGCAGAGGGGGGACAGGCTGGATCACTGGAAACACCATATATTTT
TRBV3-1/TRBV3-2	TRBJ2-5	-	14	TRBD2	CASSYRTREETQYF	TGTGCCAGCAGCTACCGGACTAGAGAAGAGACCCAGTACTTC
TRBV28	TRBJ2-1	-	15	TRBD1	CASSFGQGSYNEQFF	TGTGCCAGCAGTTTTGGACAGGGCTCCTACAATGAGCAGTTCTTC
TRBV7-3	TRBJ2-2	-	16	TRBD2	CASSLGSGRADGELFF	TGTGCCAGCAGCTTAGGGAGCGGGAGGGCCGACGGGGAGCTGTTTTTT
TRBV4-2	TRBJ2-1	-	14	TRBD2	CASSQEGAGLAVFF	TGTGCCAGCAGCCAAGAGGGGGCAGGACTAGCGGTGTTCTTC
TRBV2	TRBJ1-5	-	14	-	CASSAGQNNQPQHF	TGTGCCAGCAGTGCCGGACAGAATAATCAGCCCCAGCATTTT
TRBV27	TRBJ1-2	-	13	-	CASRLTVGVGYTF	TGTGCCAGCAGACTTACAGTAGGGGTTGGCTACACCTTC
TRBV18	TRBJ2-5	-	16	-	CASSPLSVGDGETQYF	TGTGCCAGCTCACCACTCTCTGTGGGAGACGGGGAGACCCAGTACTTC
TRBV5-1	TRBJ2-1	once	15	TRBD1	CASSSDRVPYNEQFF	TGCGCCAGCAGCTCCGACAGGGTCCCCTACAATGAGCAGTTCTTC
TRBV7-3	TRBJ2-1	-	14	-	CASSLGQGSNEQFF	TGTGCCAGCAGCCTGGGCCAGGGTTCCAATGAGCAGTTCTTC
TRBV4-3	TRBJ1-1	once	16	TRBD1	CASSQGEHRGHTEAFF	TGCGCCAGCAGCCAAGGGGAGCACAGGGGGCACACTGAAGCTTTCTTT
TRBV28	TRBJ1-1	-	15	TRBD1	CASSHRGTGGSEAFF	TGTGCCAGCAGTCATCGCGGGACAGGAGGCTCGGAAGCTTTCTTT
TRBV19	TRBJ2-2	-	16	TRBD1	CASTGQPLANTGELFF	TGTGCCAGTACGGGACAGCCCTTAGCGAACACCGGGGAGCTGTTTTTT
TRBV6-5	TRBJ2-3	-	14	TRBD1	CASSSRDRGSTQYF	TGTGCCAGCAGTTCCCGGGACAGGGGATCTACGCAGTATTTT
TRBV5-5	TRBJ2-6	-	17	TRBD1	CASSRTGQTSGANVLTF	TGTGCCAGCAGCCGGACAGGGCAGACCTCTGGGGCCAACGTCCTGACTTTC
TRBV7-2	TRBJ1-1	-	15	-	CASSPTTALNTEAFF	TGTGCCAGCAGCCCCACGACAGCTTTGAACACTGAAGCTTTCTTT
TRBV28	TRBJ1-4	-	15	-	CASSPMGEVSEKLFF	TGTGCCAGCAGTCCCATGGGGGAGGTTAGTGAAAAACTGTTTTTT
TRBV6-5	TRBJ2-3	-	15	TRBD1	CASSYEGQGIDTQYF	TGTGCCAGCAGCTACGAGGGACAGGGGATAGATACGCAGTATTTT
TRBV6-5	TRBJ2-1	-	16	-	CASSSLASNSYNEQFF	TGTGCCAGCAGTTCATTAGCCTCTAACTCCTACAATGAGCAGTTCTTC
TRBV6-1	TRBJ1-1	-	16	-	CASSADQGWGGTEAFF	TGTGCCAGCAGTGCCGATCAGGGGTGGGGGGGCACTGAAGCTTTCTTT
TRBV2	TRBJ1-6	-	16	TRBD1	CASSEFDRGNNSPLHF	TGTGCCAGCAGTGAATTCGACAGGGGGAATAATTCACCCCTCCACTTT
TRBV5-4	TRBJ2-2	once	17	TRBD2	CASSLGGSSGNTGELFF	TGTGCCAGCAGCCTGGGGGGGAGTAGCGGAAACACCGGGGAGCTGTTTTTT
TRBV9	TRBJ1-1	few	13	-	CASSVVVNTEAFF	TGTGCCAGCAGCGTAGTAGTGAACACTGAAGCTTTCTTT
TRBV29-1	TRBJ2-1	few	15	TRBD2	CSVPGTSGAYNEQFF	TGCAGCGTTCCCGGGACTAGCGGGGCCTACAATGAGCAGTTCTTC
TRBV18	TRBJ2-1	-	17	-	CASSRIVTGSIINEQFF	TGTGCCAGCTCACGAATCGTGACAGGTTCCATAATCAATGAGCAGTTCTTC
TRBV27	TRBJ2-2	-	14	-	CASSWRGNTGELFF	TGTGCCAGCAGTTGGCGGGGAAACACCGGGGAGCTGTTTTTT
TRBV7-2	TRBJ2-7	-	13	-	CASSLGARNEQYF	TGTGCCAGCAGCTTAGGAGCGAGGAACGAGCAGTACTTC
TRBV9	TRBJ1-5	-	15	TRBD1	CASSKGQGGNQPQHF	TGTGCCAGCAGCAAGGGACAGGGGGGAAATCAGCCCCAGCATTTT
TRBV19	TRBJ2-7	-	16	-	CASSMKSGSAYYEQYF	TGTGCCAGTAGTATGAAATCGGGGTCTGCTTACTACGAGCAGTACTTC
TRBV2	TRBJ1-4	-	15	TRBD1	CASRRQGVANEKLFF	TGTGCCAGCAGAAGACAGGGAGTCGCTAATGAAAAACTGTTTTTT
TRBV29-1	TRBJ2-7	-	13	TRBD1	CSAARQGSYEQYF	TGCAGCGCTGCACGACAGGGTTCCTACGAGCAGTACTTC
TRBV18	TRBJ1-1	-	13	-	CASSPGQSTEAFF	TGTGCCAGCTCACCGGGACAAAGCACTGAAGCTTTCTTT
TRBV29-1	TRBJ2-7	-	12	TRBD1	CSVDRGLNEQYF	TGCAGCGTTGATAGGGGGCTTAACGAGCAGTACTTC
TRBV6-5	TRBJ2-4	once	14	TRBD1	CASSLGTGGDIQYF	TGTGCCAGCAGTTTGGGGACAGGGGGAGACATTCAGTACTTC
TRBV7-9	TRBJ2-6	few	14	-	CASTSLSGANVLTF	TGTGCCAGCACCTCCCTCTCTGGGGCCAACGTCCTGACTTTC
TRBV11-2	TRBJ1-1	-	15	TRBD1	CASSLGGQGNTEAFF	TGTGCCAGCAGCTTAGGAGGACAGGGAAACACTGAAGCTTTCTTT
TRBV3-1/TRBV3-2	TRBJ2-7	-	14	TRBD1	CASSTHRGSYEQYF	TGTGCCAGCAGCACACACAGGGGAAGCTACGAGCAGTACTTC
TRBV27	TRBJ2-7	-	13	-	CASSEPRAPEQYF	TGTGCCAGCAGCGAACCGCGGGCCCCCGAGCAGTACTTC
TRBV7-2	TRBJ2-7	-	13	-	CASSLSPSYEQYF	TGTGCCAGCAGCTTAAGTCCGAGCTACGAGCAGTACTTC
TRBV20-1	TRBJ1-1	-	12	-	CSASWGGTEAFF	TGCAGTGCTAGTTGGGGGGGCACTGAAGCTTTCTTT